This TCR beta chain derives from a study of blood T cell repertoires in COVID-19. Germline V CDR1 and CDR2: MNHEY, SMNVEV (reference sequence). The V gene lost 6 bases and the J gene lost 5 bases, with 8 bases spanning the gap. This CDR3 contains 11 residues. Under the authors' procedure: By means of reference gene primer amplification, nucleated cell counts were estimated. Sequenced by immunoSEQ multiplex PCR; TCRdb stores in-frame clones only, minus some. The V and J calls and clone size are taken from that table; D and trimming were inferred from the DNA. Seen here are 390,000 or so clones, roughly 80% observed once, and the top ten hold approximately 5%. Participant age was roughly 18 to 95 years, and participants resided in roughly 25 US areas. Cohort allocation depended upon clinical history that participants reported. Cohort 3 donors were reported recovered after two negative PCRs, clearance, or symptom resolution.

This clonotype was obtained from a woman aged 45 to 65 who had recovered from COVID-19. The gene calls are TRBV27 and TRBJ2-7; D is unresolved. The sample consisted of PBMCs or T cells enriched from blood (not recorded which). The CDR3 nucleotides are TGTGCCAGCAGGACTCTAAACGAGCAGTACTTC. Its protein is CASRTLNEQYF.